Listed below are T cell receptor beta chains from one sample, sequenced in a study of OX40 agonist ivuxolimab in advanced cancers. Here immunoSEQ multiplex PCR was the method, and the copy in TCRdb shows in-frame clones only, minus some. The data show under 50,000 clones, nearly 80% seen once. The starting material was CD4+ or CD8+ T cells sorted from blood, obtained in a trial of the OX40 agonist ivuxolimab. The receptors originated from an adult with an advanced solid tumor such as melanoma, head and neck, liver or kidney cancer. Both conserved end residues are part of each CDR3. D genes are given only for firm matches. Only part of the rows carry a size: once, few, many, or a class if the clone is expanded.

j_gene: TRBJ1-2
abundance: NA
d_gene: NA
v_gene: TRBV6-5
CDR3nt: TGTGCCAGCAGTTACTTACAATCCGGGGGGGCCTATGGCTACACCTTC
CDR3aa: CASSYLQSGGAYGYTF

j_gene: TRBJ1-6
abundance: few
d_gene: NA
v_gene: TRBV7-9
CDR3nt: TGTGCCAGCAGCCGGGGGAGAATGGTAAATTCACCCCTCCACTTT
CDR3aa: CASSRGRMVNSPLHF

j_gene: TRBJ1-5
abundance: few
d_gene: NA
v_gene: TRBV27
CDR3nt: TGTGCCAGCAGTTTCGCCCAGGGTGGTCAGCCCCAGCATTTT
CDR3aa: CASSFAQGGQPQHF

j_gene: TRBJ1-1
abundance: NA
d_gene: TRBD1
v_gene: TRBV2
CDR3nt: TGTGCCAGCGGATGGACAGGGGGTGCTGAAGCTTTCTTT
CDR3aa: CASGWTGGAEAFF

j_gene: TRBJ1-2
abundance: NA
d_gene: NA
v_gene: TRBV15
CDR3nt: TGTGCCACCCGCAGTTACTATGGCTACACCTTC
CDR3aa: CATRSYYGYTF

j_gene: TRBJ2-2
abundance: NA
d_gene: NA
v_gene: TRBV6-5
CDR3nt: TGTGCCAGCAGTTACTCAGGGGGCACCGGGGAGCTGTTTTTT
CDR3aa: CASSYSGGTGELFF

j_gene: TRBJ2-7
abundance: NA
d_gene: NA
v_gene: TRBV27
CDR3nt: TGTGCCAGCAGTTTAACCCTTTTGCGGGAGCAGTACTTC
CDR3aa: CASSLTLLREQYF

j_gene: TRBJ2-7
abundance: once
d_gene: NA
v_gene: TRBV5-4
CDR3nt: TGTGCCAGCAGCTTTGCCGGGACAACAGTAACCTACGAGCAGTACTTC
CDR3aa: CASSFAGTTVTYEQYF

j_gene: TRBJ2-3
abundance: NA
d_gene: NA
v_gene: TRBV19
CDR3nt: TGTGCCAGTAGCCCTATTCCAGATACGCAGTATTTT
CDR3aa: CASSPIPDTQYF

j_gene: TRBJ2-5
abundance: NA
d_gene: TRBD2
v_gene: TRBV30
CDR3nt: TGTGCCTGGAATCGGCGGGAGAGAGAGACCCAGTACTTC
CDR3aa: CAWNRRERETQYF

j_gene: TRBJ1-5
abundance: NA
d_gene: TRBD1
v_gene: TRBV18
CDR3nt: TGTGCCAGCTCACCAGCCGGGACAGGCTCGGGTCAGCCCCAGCATTTT
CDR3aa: CASSPAGTGSGQPQHF

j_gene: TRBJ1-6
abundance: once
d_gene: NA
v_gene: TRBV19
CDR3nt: TGTGCCCATTCAGCAGGGGCCCAAGCACCCCTCCACTTT
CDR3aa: CAHSAGAQAPLHF

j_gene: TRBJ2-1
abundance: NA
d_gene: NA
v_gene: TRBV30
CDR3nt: TGTGCCTGGAGGTTCGGAGGGTACAATGAGCAGTTCTTC
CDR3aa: CAWRFGGYNEQFF

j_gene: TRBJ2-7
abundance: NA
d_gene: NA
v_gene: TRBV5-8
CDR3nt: TGTGCCAGCAGCCAAGGGCAACGGGTCTACGAGCAGTACTTC
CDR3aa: CASSQGQRVYEQYF

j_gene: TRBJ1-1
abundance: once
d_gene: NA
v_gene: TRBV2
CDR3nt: TGTGCCAGCAGTGTAAGGACAGAGAACACTGAAGCTTTCTTT
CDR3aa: CASSVRTENTEAFF

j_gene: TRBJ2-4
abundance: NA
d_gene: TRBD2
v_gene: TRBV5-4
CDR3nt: TGTGCCAGCAGCTTGGGCCAGCGACTAGCGGGAGGGCCGGCCAAAAACATTCAGTACTTC
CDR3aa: CASSLGQRLAGGPAKNIQYF

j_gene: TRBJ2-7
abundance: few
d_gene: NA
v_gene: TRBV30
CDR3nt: TGTGCCTGGAGCCCAGCAGGGGAGCAGTACTTC
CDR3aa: CAWSPAGEQYF

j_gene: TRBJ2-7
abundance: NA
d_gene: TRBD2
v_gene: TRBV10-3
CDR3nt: TGTGCCATAACTAGCGGGAGTTTTGGCGAGCAGTACTTC
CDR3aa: CAITSGSFGEQYF

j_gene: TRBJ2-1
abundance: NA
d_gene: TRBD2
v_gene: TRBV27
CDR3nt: TGTGCCAGCAGTTTACAGACTAGCGGCTACAATGAGCAGTTCTTC
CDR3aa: CASSLQTSGYNEQFF

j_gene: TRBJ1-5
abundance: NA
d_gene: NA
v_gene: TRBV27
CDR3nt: TGTGCCATCATGTGGGGGAATACAGGCGGTCAGCCCCAGCATTTT
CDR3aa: CAIMWGNTGGQPQHF

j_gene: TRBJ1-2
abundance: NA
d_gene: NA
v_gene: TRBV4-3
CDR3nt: TGCGCCAGCAGCCAAGATACCGAGACCTATGGCTACACCTTC
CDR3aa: CASSQDTETYGYTF

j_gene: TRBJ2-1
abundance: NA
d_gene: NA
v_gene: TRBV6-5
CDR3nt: TGTGCCAGCAGTTACTACAAGACTAGGAGGTTAGGTGAGCAGTTCTTC
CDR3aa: CASSYYKTRRLGEQFF

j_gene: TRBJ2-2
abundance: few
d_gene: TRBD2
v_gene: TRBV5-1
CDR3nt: TGCGCCAGCAGCCCCCTTCTTAGCGGGAGGGCCGGCACCGGGGAGCTGTTTTTT
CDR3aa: CASSPLLSGRAGTGELFF

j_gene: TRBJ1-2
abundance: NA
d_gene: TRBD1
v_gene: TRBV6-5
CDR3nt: TGTGCCAGCAGCCGCGACAGGGGCTATGGCTACACCTTC
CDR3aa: CASSRDRGYGYTF

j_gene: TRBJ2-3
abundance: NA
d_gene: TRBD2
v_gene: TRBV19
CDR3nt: TGTGCCAGTACCCTACCCGTGGTGACTAGCGGGACTCGCACAGATACGCAGTATTTT
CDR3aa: CASTLPVVTSGTRTDTQYF

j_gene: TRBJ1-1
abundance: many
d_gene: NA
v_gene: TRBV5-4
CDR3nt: TGTGCCAGCAGCTTGAGTCAGGCAGGGGACTTCATGAACACTGAAGCTTTCTTT
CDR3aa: CASSLSQAGDFMNTEAFF

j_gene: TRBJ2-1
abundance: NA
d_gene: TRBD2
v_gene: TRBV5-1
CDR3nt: TGCGCCAGCAGTCCGGGCGGGAGTTTAGAGAATGAGCAGTTCTTC
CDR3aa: CASSPGGSLENEQFF

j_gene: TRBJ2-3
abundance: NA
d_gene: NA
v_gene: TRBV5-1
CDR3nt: TGCGCCAGCGGAGACACAGATACGCAGTATTTT
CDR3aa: CASGDTDTQYF

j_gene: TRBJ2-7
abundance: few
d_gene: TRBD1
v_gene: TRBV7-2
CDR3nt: TGTGCCAGCAGCTTAGCGTCGGGACAGGTGCGCTACGAGCAGTACTTC
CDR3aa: CASSLASGQVRYEQYF

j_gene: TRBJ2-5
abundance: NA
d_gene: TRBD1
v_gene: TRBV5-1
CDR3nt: TGCGCCAGCACCGGACAGGCGGTTGGGGAGACCCAGTACTTC
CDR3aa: CASTGQAVGETQYF

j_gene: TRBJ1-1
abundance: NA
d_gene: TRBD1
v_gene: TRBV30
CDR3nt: TGTGCCTGGAGTGTCATTCTAGGACAGGGGTGGGGCACTGAAGCTTTCTTT
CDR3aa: CAWSVILGQGWGTEAFF

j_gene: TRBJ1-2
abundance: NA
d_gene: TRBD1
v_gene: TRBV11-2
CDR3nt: TGTGCCAGCAGCTACCCCGGGACAGGGACTGGGGGCTACACCTTC
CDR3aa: CASSYPGTGTGGYTF

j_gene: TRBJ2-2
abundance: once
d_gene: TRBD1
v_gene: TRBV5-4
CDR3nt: TGTGCCAGCAGCCAAGCACAGGGGGCGGCGAACACCGGGGAGCTGTTTTTT
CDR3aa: CASSQAQGAANTGELFF

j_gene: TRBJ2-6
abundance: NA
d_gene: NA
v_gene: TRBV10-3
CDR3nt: TGTGCCATCAGTGGACAGCTCTCTGGGGCCAACGTCCTGACTTTC
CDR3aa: CAISGQLSGANVLTF

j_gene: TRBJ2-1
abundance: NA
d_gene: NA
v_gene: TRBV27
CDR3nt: TGTGCCAGCAGTTTAGGCGATGAGCAGTTCTTC
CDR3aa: CASSLGDEQFF

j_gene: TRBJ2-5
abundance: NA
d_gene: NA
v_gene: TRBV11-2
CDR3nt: TGTGCCAGCAATTCCGTGAAGGAGACCCAGTACTTC
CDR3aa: CASNSVKETQYF

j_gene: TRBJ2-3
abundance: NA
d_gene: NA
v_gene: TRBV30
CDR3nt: TGTGCCTGGAGTGTAGGGGCAACAGATACGCAGTATTTT
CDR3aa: CAWSVGATDTQYF

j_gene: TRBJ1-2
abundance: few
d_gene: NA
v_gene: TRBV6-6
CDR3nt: TGTGCCAGCAGACCGGGACTGAGCTATGGCTACACCTTC
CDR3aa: CASRPGLSYGYTF

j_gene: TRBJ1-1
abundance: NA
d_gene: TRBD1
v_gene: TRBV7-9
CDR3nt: TGTGCCAGCAGCCCGCCGGGACAGGGGAGTGAGGGAACTGAAGCTTTCTTT
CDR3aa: CASSPPGQGSEGTEAFF

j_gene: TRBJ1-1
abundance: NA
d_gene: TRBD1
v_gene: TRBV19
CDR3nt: TGTGCCAGTAGTATGTACCAGGACAGGTCTGAAGCTTTCTTT
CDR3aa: CASSMYQDRSEAFF

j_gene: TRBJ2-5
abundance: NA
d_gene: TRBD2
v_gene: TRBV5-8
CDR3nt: TGTGCCAGCGGGGCGACTAGCGCACTTGGGAAGACCCAGTACTTC
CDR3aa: CASGATSALGKTQYF

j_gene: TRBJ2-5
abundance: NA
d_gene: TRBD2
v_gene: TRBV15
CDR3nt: TGTGCCACCAGCAGAGATATCCCTAGCGGGAGCGGGACCCAGTACTTC
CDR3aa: CATSRDIPSGSGTQYF

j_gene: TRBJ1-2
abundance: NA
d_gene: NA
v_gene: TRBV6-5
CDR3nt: TGTGCCAGCAGGGGGACAAATACTAACTATGGCTACACCTTC
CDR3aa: CASRGTNTNYGYTF

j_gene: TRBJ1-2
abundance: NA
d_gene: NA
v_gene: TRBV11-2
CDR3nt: TGTGCCAGCAGGGGACGTACTATCGGCTACACCTTC
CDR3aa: CASRGRTIGYTF

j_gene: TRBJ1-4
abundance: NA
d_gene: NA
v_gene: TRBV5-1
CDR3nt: TGCGCCAGCAGCTTGGCCGGTTCACAGGGAAATAGAAAACTGTTTTTT
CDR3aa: CASSLAGSQGNRKLFF

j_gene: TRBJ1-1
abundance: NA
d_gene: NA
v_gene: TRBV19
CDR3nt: TGTGCCAGTAGTATAGTGGGGGGGATTTACACTGAAGCTTTCTTT
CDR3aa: CASSIVGGIYTEAFF

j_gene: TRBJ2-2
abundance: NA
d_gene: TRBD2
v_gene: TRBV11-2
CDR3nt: TGTGCCAGCAGCCACTCTGGGATAGCGGGAGGGCCGGGCGGGGAGCTGTTTTTT
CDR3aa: CASSHSGIAGGPGGELFF